This T cell receptor beta chain was sequenced in a study of blood T cell repertoires in COVID-19. Turning to the study itself: The origin of the acute and convalescent COVID-19 samples was the United States, Italy and Spain. PBMCs, B-cell-depleted T cells, or T cells provided the cDNA or gDNA that made up the material.

TCRdb keeps only in-frame clones here, not all; method: immunoSEQ multiplex PCR. The sample shows about 270,000 clones, around four fifths of them seen only once. The CDR3 has 14 amino acids. The germline V gene encodes CDR1 SGHKS and CDR2 YYEKEE (reference sequence). V was clipped by 2 bases and J by 0 bases, with 8 bases between them. What was sequenced was peripheral blood. This sequence joins TRBV5-5 and TRBJ1-1; unclear D gene. The source is an older man with acute or convalescent COVID-19. The CDR3 loop reads CASSFADMNTEAFF. DNA of the CDR3: TGTGCCAGCAGCTTTGCGGATATGAACACTGAAGCTTTCTTT.